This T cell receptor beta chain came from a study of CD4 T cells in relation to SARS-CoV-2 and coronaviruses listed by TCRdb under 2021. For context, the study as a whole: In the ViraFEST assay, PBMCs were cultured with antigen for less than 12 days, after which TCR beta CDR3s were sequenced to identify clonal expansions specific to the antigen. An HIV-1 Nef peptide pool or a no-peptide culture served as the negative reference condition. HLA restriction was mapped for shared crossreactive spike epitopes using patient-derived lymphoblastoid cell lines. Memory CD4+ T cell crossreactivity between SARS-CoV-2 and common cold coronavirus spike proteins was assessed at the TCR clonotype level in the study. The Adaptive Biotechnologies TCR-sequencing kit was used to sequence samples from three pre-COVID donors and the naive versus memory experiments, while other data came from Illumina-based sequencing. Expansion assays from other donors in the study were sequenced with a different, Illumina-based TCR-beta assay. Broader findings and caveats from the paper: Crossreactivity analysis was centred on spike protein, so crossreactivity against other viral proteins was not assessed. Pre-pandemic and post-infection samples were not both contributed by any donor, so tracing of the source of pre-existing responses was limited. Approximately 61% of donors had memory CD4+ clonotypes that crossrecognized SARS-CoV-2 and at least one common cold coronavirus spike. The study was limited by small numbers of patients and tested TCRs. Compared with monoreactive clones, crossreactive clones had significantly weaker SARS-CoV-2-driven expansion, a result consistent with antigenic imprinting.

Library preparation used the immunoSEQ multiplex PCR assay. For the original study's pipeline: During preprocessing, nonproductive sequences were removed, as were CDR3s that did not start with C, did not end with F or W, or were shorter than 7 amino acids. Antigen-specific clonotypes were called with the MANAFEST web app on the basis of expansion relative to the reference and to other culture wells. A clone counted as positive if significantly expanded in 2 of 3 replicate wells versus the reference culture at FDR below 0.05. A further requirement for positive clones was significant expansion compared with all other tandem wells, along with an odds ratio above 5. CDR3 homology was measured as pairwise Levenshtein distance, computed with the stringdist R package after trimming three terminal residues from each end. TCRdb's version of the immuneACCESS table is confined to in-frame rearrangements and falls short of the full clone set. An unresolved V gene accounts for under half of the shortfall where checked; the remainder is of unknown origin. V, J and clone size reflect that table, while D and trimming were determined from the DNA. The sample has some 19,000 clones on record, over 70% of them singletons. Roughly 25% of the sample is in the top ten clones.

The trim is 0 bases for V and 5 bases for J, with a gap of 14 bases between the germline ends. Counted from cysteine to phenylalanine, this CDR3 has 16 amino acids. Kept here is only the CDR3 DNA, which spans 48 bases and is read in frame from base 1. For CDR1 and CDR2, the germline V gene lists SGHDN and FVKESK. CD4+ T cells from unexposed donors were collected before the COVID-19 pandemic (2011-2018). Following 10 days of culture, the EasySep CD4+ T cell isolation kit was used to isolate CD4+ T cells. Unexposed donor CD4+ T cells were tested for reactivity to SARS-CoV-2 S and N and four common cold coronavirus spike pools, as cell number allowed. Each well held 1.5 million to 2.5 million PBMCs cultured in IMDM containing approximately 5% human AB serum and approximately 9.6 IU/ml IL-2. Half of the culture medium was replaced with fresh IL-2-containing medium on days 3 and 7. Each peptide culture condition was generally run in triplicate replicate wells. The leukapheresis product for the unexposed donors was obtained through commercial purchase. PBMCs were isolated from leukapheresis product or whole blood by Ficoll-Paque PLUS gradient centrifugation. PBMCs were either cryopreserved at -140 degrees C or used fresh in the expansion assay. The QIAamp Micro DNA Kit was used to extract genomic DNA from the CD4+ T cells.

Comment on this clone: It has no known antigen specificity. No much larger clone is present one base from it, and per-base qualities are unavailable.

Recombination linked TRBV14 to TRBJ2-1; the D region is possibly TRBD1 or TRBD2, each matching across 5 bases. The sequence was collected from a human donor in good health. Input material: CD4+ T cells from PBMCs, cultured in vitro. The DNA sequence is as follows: TGTGCCAGCAGCCAAGATGGGGGACCGAAACACAATGAGCAGTTCTTC. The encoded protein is CASSQDGGPKHNEQFF.